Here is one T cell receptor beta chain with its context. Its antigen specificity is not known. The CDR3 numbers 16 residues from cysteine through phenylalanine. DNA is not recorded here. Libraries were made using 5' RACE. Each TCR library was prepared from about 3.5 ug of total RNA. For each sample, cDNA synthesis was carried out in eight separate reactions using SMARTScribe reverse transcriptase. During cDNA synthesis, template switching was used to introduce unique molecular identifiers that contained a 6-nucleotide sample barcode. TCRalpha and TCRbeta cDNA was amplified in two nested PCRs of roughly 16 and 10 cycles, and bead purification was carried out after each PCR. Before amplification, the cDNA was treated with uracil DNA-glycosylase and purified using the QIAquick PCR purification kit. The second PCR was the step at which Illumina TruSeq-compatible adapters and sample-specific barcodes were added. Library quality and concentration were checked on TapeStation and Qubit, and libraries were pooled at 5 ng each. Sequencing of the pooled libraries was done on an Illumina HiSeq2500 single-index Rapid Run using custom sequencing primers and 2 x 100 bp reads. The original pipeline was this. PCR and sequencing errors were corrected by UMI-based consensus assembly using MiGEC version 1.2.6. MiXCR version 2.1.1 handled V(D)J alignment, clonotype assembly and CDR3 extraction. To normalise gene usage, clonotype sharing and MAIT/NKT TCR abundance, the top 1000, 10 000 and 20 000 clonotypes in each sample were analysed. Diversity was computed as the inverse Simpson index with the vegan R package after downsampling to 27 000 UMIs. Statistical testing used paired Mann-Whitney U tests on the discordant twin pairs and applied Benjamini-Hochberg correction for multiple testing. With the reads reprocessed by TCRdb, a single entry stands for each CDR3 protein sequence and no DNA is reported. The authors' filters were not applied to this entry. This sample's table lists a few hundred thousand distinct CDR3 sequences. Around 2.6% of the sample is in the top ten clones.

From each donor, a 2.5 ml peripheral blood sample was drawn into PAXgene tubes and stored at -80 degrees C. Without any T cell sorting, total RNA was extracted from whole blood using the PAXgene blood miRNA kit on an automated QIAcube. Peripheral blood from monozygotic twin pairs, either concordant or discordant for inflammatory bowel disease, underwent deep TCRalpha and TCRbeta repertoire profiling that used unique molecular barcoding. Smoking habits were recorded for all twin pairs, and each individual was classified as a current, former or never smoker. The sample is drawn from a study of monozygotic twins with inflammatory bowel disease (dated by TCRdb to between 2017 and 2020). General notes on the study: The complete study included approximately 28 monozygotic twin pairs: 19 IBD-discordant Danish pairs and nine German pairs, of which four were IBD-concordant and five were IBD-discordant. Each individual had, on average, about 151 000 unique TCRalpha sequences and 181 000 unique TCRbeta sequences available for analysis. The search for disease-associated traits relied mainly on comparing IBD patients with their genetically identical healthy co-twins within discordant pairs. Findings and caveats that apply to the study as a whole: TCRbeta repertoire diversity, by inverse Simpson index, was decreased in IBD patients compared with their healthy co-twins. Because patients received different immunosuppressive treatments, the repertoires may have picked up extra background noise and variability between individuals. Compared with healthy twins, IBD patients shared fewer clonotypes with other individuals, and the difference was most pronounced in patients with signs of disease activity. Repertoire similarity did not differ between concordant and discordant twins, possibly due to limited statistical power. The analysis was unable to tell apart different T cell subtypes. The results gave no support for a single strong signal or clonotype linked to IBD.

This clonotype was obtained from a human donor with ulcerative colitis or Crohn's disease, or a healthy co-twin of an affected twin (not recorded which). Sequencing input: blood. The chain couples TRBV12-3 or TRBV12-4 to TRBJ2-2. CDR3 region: CASSLPWQTNTGELFF.